This T cell receptor beta chain was identified in a study of cytomegalovirus exposure and HLA in healthy donors. The germline V gene encodes CDR1 LNHDA and CDR2 SQIVND (reference sequence). This CDR3 has 16 residues. V shed 5 bases and J shed 1 base, with 17 bases lying between them. PCR primers comprised 60 Vbeta and 13 Jbeta primers. Repertoires were generated with immunoSEQ multiplex PCR, while TCRdb's copy carries only in-frame clones and drops some. The data show 170,000 or so clones, 77% seen once. The sequenced material came from PBMCs. The genes are TRBV19 and TRBJ1-1; no clear D. This clonotype was sampled from a woman aged 25 to 39 in good health and CMV-seropositive. This CDR3 reads CASSVIGIRQNTEAFF. Here the CDR3 DNA reads TGTGCCAGTAGTGTTATCGGTATTCGACAGAACACTGAAGCTTTCTTT. Together with reference TRBV19 and TRBJ1-1, the CDR3 gives the full variable domain: DGGITQSPKYLFRKEGQNVTLSCEQNLNHDAMYWYRQDPGQGLRLIYYSQIVNDFQKGDIAEGYSVSREKKESFPLTVTSAQKNPTAFYLCASSVIGIRQNTEAFFGQGTRLTVV.